By frequency in the sample, the clone carrying this T cell receptor (beta chain) is medium-sized. J was trimmed by 8 bases and V by 4 bases; bases with no gene match: 11. Germline V gene sequence: CDR1 MGHDK, CDR2 SYGVNS. The CDR3 extends over 16 amino acids. TCRdb's copy holds only in-frame clones and misses some; the assay was immunoSEQ multiplex PCR. The sample yields roughly 100,000 clones, about 92% seen once. The entry originates in a study of T cell responses to AZD1222 COVID-19 vaccine. Sequencing used peripheral blood, obtained on day 0 of AZD1222 vaccination. The chain links TRBV25-1 to TRBJ1-4; 9 positions agree with TRBD1. The receptor was isolated from an adult in good health. CDR3 sequence: CASSAKPGQGGEKLFF. The CDR3 nucleotides read TGTGCCAGCAGTGCGAAGCCGGGACAGGGAGGCGAAAAACTGTTTTTT.